A selection of T cell receptor beta chains follows, all from one sample in a study of cytomegalovirus exposure and HLA in healthy donors. Some clones are missing from TCRdb's copy, which holds only in-frame ones; the method was immunoSEQ multiplex PCR. The sample carries about 160,000 clones, roughly 85% recorded once. Input material: PBMCs. The receptors were gathered from a male donor in good health and CMV-seropositive. Each CDR3 is given with its conserved first and last residue. Each record gives: clone size, D gene, V gene, J gene, CDR3 protein, CDR3 DNA. D genes are given only for firm matches. Clone sizes are given selectively: once, few, many, or a class where the clone is expanded.

>once|.|TRBV19|TRBJ1-5
CASTTLLSGNQPQHF
TGTGCCAGTACCACTCTGCTGAGCGGCAATCAGCCCCAGCATTTT
>.|.|TRBV9|TRBJ1-3
CASSEQGSGNTIYF
TGTGCCAGCAGCGAGCAGGGCTCTGGAAACACCATATATTTT
>once|.|TRBV19|TRBJ1-5
CASIGTYSNQPQHF
TGTGCCAGTATCGGGACATATAGCAATCAGCCCCAGCATTTT
>.|.|TRBV10-2|TRBJ1-1
CASSSTGIEAFF
TGCGCCAGCAGTTCTACAGGGATCGAAGCTTTCTTT
>.|TRBD1|TRBV7-7|TRBJ1-4
CASSPNMGQENEKLFF
TGTGCCAGCAGCCCCAATATGGGACAGGAAAATGAAAAACTGTTTTTT
>few|TRBD2|TRBV7-2|TRBJ2-4
CASSIGLAGGGKNIQYF
TGTGCCAGCAGCATCGGACTAGCGGGAGGTGGCAAAAACATTCAGTACTTC
>.|.|TRBV6-1|TRBJ2-3
CASSEDGRWYF
TGTGCCAGCAGTGAAGATGGCAGGTGGTATTTT
>.|TRBD1|TRBV5-1|TRBJ1-4
CASTRDSENEKLFF
TGCGCCAGCACCCGGGACAGTGAGAATGAAAAACTGTTTTTT
>.|TRBD1|TRBV9|TRBJ2-3
CASSVLGQGRADTQYF
TGTGCCAGCAGCGTACTCGGACAGGGGCGAGCAGATACGCAGTATTTT
>.|TRBD1|TRBV5-6|TRBJ1-1
CASSTTGQGVIRNTEAFF
TGTGCCAGCAGCACAACGGGACAGGGGGTCATTAGGAACACTGAAGCTTTCTTT
>.|.|TRBV18|TRBJ1-1
CASSPSLGSTEAFF
TGTGCCAGCTCACCTAGCCTGGGGAGCACTGAAGCTTTCTTT
>.|TRBD2|TRBV10-3|TRBJ2-3
CAISGPGTSGRTDTQYF
TGTGCCATCAGTGGCCCCGGGACTAGCGGGAGGACAGATACGCAGTATTTT
>.|.|TRBV7-2|TRBJ1-2
CASSHDRMYGYTF
TGTGCCAGCAGCCATGACAGAATGTATGGCTACACCTTC
>.|.|TRBV5-6|TRBJ1-1
CASSLTGDTEAFF
TGTGCCAGCAGCTTGACGGGGGACACTGAAGCTTTCTTT
>.|TRBD1|TRBV9|TRBJ2-7
CASSVGDREDEQYF
TGTGCCAGCAGCGTAGGGGACAGGGAGGACGAGCAGTACTTC
>.|.|TRBV28|TRBJ1-1
CASTRRETEAFF
TGTGCCAGCACCCGCAGGGAAACTGAAGCTTTCTTT
>once|TRBD2|TRBV5-1|TRBJ2-7
CASSSLAGSSYEQYF
TGCGCCAGCAGCTCTCTAGCGGGTAGCTCCTACGAGCAGTACTTC
>.|.|TRBV9|TRBJ1-1
CASSVSPGTEAFF
TGTGCCAGCAGCGTATCCCCGGGAACTGAAGCTTTCTTT
>.|.|TRBV6-1|TRBJ1-5
CASHNSNQPQHF
TGTGCCAGCCACAATAGCAATCAGCCCCAGCATTTT
>few|.|TRBV7-2|TRBJ1-4
CASSLAGGATNEKLFF
TGTGCCAGCAGCTTAGCCGGCGGGGCAACTAATGAAAAACTGTTTTTT
>once|.|TRBV9|TRBJ2-1
CASSVGHEQFF
TGTGCCAGCAGCGTAGGGCATGAGCAGTTCTTC
>.|.|TRBV2|TRBJ1-5
CASSEGLQPQHF
TGTGCCAGCAGTGAAGGGCTTCAGCCCCAGCATTTT
>.|.|TRBV27|TRBJ1-2
CASSSIRTEDYGYTF
TGTGCCAGCAGTTCCATCCGGACAGAGGACTATGGCTACACCTTC
>.|TRBD1|TRBV19|TRBJ1-2
CASSRTGSRDYGYTF
TGTGCCAGTAGTAGGACAGGCTCGCGGGACTATGGCTACACCTTC
>.|.|TRBV5-1|TRBJ2-5
CASSLEGVGETQYF
TGCGCCAGCAGCTTGGAAGGGGTGGGGGAGACCCAGTACTTC
>.|TRBD2|TRBV6-5|TRBJ2-5
CASMRASGGQETQYF
TGTGCCAGCATGAGGGCTAGCGGGGGGCAAGAGACCCAGTACTTC
>.|.|TRBV27|TRBJ2-7
CASSLAQGSSYEQYF
TGTGCCAGCAGTTTGGCTCAAGGGAGCTCCTACGAGCAGTACTTC
>.|TRBD2|TRBV9|TRBJ2-3
CASSLSGSETDTQYF
TGTGCCAGCAGCCTCAGCGGGAGTGAAACAGATACGCAGTATTTT
>.|.|TRBV19|TRBJ1-5
CASSIPGRLMANQPQHF
TGTGCCAGTAGTATTCCCGGCCGACTTATGGCCAATCAGCCCCAGCATTTT
>.|.|TRBV19|TRBJ1-5
CASSLLPGIGNQPQHF
TGTGCCAGTAGCCTTCTCCCGGGGATTGGCAATCAGCCCCAGCATTTT
>.|TRBD1|TRBV14|TRBJ1-2
CASSPGTEYYGYTF
TGTGCCAGCAGCCCTGGGACAGAATACTATGGCTACACCTTC
>.|.|TRBV30|TRBJ1-2
CAWNARSGYTF
TGTGCCTGGAATGCTCGTAGTGGCTACACCTTC
>.|.|TRBV7-6|TRBJ2-1
CASSPSPAAYYNEQFF
TGTGCCAGCAGCCCGAGCCCGGCGGCCTACTACAATGAGCAGTTCTTC
>.|.|TRBV5-6|TRBJ1-1
CASSSNFHGSPTEAFF
TGTGCCAGCAGCTCTAATTTTCACGGGTCACCTACTGAAGCTTTCTTT
>.|TRBD1|TRBV27|TRBJ2-1
CASSLLVTGGLRNEQFF
TGTGCCAGCAGTTTATTAGTGACAGGGGGCCTCAGGAATGAGCAGTTCTTC
>.|TRBD2|TRBV11-2|TRBJ2-1
CASSGIAGHNEQFF
TGTGCCAGCAGCGGGATAGCGGGTCACAATGAGCAGTTCTTC
>.|.|TRBV14|TRBJ1-4
CASSQDNLAGRNEKLFF
TGTGCCAGCAGCCAAGATAATCTCGCAGGGAGGAATGAAAAACTGTTTTTT
>.|.|TRBV30|TRBJ1-2
CACTRGQGYTF
TGTGCCTGTACCCGCGGACAGGGCTACACCTTC
>.|.|TRBV5-4|TRBJ1-1
CASSLAQSNTEAFF
TGTGCCAGCAGCTTGGCACAGTCGAACACTGAAGCTTTCTTT
>.|.|TRBV6-5|TRBJ1-2
CASSSGSGYTF
TGTGCCAGCAGTTCAGGATCTGGCTACACCTTC
>.|TRBD1|TRBV6-5|TRBJ2-7
CASSYKGAPDEQYF
TGTGCCAGCAGTTACAAGGGGGCTCCGGACGAGCAGTACTTC